The clone carrying this T cell receptor beta chain was seen at least ten times. The antigen remains unidentified. Samples came from axillary lymph nodes draining the breast cancer. This CDR3 comprises 14 residues. Losses at the gene ends were 6 bases for V and 5 bases for J; bases not matched to a gene: 13. Looked up from germline, CDR1 is DFQATT and CDR2 is SNEGSKA (reference sequence). This specimen comes from a study of breast tumors, draining lymph nodes, adjacent tissues. Whole-study findings and limits: Tumor and nontumor repertoires were significantly more similar in luminal-like than in basal-like breast cancer. Tumor T cell lymph node origin was a supported hypothesis, not proven. Most tumor T cells seemingly derive from lymph node, then expand in tumor. Tumor TCR diversity was below lymph nodes but above nontumor tissue.

TCRdb recomputed calls from the multiplex PCR reads with MiXCR, one row per CDR3 protein. The sample holds about 80,000 distinct CDR3 sequences, roughly 19% seen once. What was sequenced was axillary lymph node tissue. This chain links TRBV20-1 with TRBJ2-7; TRBD2 agrees at 7 bases. The clonotype was recovered from a female donor with breast cancer. Some clones in this sample may be carry-over from other donors' samples. The CDR3 DNA reads as TGCAGTGCAAGGATAGGACTAGTCTTGCACGAGCAGTACTTC. Its protein is CSARIGLVLHEQYF.